This T cell receptor (beta chain) stems from a study of cytomegalovirus exposure and HLA in healthy donors. General study points: Sequencing depth across donors, presence/absence analyses assumed, was roughly uniform. According to an earlier analysis, most TCR beta V segments yielded productive rearrangements about 90% or about 30% of the time.

The PCR contained 60 Vbeta and 13 Jbeta primers. Method: immunoSEQ multiplex PCR; TCRdb's copy keeps in-frame clones and lacks some. The sample shows roughly 78,000 clones, and over 4.5% sits with its ten largest clones. A word on this clone: As yet, its antigen is unknown.

The receptor was derived from a man aged 35 to 55 in good health and CMV-seronegative. Sequencing input: PBMCs.

CDR3 sequence (DNA): TGCGCCAGCAGCCAAGCCCCAACGGGTACGGGCTACGAGCAGTACTTC. Translating it yields CASSQAPTGTGYEQYF. The V and J genes are TRBV4-3 and TRBJ2-7, with unresolved D. There are 16 residues in the CDR3. CDR1 LGHNA and CDR2 YSLEER come from the germline V gene. Trimming left V 1 base short and J 3 bases short, with 16 bases between.